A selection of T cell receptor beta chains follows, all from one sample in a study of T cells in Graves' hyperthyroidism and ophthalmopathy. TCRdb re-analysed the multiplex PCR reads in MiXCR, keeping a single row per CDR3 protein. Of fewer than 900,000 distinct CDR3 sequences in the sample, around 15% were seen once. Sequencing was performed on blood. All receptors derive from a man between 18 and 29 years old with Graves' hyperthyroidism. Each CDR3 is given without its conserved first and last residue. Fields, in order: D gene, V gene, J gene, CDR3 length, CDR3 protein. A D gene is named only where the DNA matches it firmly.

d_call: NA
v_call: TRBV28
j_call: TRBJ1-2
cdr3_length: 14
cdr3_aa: ASIEGATQANYGYT

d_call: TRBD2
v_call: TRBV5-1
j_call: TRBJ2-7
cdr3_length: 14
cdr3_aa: ASSLPSGLAGGEQY

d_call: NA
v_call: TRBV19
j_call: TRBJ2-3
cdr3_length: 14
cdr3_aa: ASSIAWDSSTDTQY

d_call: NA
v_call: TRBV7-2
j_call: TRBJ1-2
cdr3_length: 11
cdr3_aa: ASSLGGFYGYT

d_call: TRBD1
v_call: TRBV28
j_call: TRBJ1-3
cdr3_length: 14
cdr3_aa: ASSLFDRGPGNTIY

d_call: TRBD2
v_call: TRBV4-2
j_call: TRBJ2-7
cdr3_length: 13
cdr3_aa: ASSLGAGGGYEQY

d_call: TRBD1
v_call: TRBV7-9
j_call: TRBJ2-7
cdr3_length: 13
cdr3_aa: ASSQGQGSSYEQY

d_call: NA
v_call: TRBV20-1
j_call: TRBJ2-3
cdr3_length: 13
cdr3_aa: SASWGRAGTDTQY

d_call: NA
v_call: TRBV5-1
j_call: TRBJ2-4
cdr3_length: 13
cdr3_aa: ASSLDQLAKNIQY

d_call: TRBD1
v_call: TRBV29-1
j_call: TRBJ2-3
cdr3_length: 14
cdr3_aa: SVDLPGQGDWDTQY

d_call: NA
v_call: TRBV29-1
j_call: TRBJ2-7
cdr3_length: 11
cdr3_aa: SVGRDPQLEQY

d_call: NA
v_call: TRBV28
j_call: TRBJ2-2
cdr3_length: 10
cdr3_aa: ATGSRTGELF

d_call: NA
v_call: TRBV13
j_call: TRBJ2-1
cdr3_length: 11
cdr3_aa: ASSFGGSNEQF

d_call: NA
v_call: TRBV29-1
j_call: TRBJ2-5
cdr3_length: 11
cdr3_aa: GCHRGATETQY

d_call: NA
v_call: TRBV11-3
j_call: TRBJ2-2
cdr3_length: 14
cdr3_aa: ASNPTPPGDYGELF

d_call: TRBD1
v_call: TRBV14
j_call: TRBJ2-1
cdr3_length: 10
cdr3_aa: ASSQVNRGQF

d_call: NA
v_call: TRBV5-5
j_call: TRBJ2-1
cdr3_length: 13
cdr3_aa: ASSLAQSSYNEQF

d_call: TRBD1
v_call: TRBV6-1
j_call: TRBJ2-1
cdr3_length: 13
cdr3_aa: ASSYDRETHNEQF

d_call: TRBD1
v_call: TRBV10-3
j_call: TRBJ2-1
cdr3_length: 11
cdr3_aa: AGSGQLYNEQF

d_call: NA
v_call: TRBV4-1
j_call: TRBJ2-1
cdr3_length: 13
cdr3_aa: ASSQAVASYNEQF

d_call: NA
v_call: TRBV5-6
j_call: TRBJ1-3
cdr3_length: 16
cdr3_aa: ASSLVESRTDSGNTIY

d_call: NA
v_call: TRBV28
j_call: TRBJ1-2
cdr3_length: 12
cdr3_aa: ASSLPQSNYGYT

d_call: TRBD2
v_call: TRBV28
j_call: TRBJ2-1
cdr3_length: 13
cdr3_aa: ASGTGTSGRGEQF

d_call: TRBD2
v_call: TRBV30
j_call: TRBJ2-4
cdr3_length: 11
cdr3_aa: AWRLAGANIQY

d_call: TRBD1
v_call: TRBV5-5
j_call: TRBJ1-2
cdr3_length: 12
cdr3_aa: ASSHRDRAYGYT

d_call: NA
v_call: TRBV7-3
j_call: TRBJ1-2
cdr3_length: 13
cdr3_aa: ASSPTGEGNYGYT

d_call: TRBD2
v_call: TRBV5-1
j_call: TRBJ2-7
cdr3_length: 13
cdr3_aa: ASSSGLAEGYEQY

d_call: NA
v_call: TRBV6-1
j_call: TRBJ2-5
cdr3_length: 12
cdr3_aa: ASRRTENQETQY

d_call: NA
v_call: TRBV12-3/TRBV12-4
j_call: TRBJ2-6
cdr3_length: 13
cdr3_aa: ASRHRASGANVLT

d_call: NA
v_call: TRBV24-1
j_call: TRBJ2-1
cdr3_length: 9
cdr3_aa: ATSDLEEQF

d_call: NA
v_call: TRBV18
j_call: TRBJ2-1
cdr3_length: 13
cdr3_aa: ASSATRSSYNEQF

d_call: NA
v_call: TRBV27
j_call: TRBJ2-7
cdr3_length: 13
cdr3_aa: ASKLGHISSYEQY

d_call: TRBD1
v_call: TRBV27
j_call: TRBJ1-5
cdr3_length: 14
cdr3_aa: ASRGTYRGSNQPQH

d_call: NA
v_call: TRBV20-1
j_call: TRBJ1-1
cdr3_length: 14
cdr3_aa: SARENGSGKNTEAF

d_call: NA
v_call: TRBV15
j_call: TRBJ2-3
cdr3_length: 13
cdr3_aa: ATGGWRAGSDTQY

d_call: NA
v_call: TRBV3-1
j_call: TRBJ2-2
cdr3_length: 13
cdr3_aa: ASSQWGSHTGELF

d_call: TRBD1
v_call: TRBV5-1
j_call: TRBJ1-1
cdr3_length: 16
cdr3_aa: ASSHLGIRQGENTEAF

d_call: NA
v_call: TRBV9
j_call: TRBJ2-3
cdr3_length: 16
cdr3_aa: ASSASLLALYSTDTQY

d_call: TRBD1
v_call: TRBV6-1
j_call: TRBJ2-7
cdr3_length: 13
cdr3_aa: ASSIRDRGTYEQY